This T cell receptor beta chain was captured in a study of long-term antiretroviral therapy in people with HIV. Treatment for every participant with HIV took place in the United States. Run at survey level, the immunoSEQ assay was version v3.0. The assay was immunoSEQ multiplex PCR, and TCRdb's table has in-frame clones only and misses some. The sample yields 20,000 to 25,000 clones, 65% to 90% seen once. This clone was counted once. The target antigen is unknown. Study conclusions and caveats: Researchers lacked any data on ART adherence, viral resistance or therapy changes.

Trimming at V came to 4 bases and at J to 4 bases, leaving 8 bases not matched to a gene. Germline CDR1 is LGHNT and CDR2 is FRNRAP. This CDR3 spans 16 amino acids. This clonotype was obtained from a man younger than 35 with HIV. This sample comprised unsorted PBMCs, obtained 0.1 years before starting antiretroviral therapy. The chain recombines TRBV12-5 with TRBJ2-2, with 8 bases fitting TRBD2. The CDR3 reads CASGSRPGGFTGELFF. CDR3 sequence (DNA): TGTGCTAGTGGTTCCCGGCCGGGGGGGTTCACCGGGGAGCTGTTTTTT.